The next 6 T cell receptor beta chains were all read from a single sample in a study of cytotoxic CD8 clonotypes in ibrutinib-treated CLL. Profiling relied on immunoSEQ multiplex PCR, and the TCRdb table lists in-frame clones only, not all of them. The profile shows approximately 50,000 clones, 54% of them singletons. Sequencing used PBMCs, obtained at disease progression, from a patient treated with ibrutinib. These receptors all come from a human donor with chronic lymphocytic leukemia.

This clone was detected only a few times. The chain joins TRBV2 to TRBJ1-6, with D possibly matching TRBD1 (5 bases). The germline CDR1 and CDR2 sequences are SNHLY and FYNNEI. There are 13 residues in the CDR3. Trimming took 8 bases from V and 1 from J, leaving 6 bases between them. The DNA for the CDR3 is TGTGCCAGCGCAGGGTCCTATAATTCACCCCTCCACTTT. Its translation is CASAGSYNSPLHF.

The chain has TRBV7-2 and TRBJ2-2, with 7 positions matching TRBD2. The CDR3 spans 17 residues. V dropped 5 bases and J dropped 3; count of bases not matched to a gene: 12. Germline V gene data show CDR1 as SGHTA and CDR2 as FQGNSA. The CDR3 sequence is CASSDPPTSSDTGELFF. CDR3 bases: TGTGCCAGCAGCGATCCCCCGACTAGCTCCGACACCGGGGAGCTGTTTTTT.

This clone has only a few counts. The V call is TRBV28, the J call TRBJ2-7, with D unresolved. V lost 5 bases, J lost 0 bases, and 11 bases lay in between. This CDR3 has 14 residues. In germline, CDR1 is MDHEN, CDR2 SYDVKM. The CDR3 here is CASSGQRHSYEQYF. DNA of the CDR3: TGTGCCAGCAGTGGGCAGCGCCACTCCTACGAGCAGTACTTC.

The chain uses TRBV9 and TRBJ2-1; TRBD2 is a possible D gene (6 bases). V was pared by 3 bases and J by 2 bases, with 18 bases between. Germline V gene lookup returns CDR1 SGDLS and CDR2 YYNGEE. The CDR3 sequence is 17 residues long. As DNA, the CDR3 is TGTGCCAGCAGCGCCACGGGTTTGGGAGGAGCCTACAATGAGCAGTTCTTC. Amino acid sequence: CASSATGLGGAYNEQFF.

This chain joins TRBV11-1 and TRBJ2-5; D may be TRBD1 (6 bases). Germline CDR1 and CDR2: SGHAT and FQDESV (reference sequence). V lost 4 bases and J lost 12, with 12 bases in between. The CDR3 extends over 11 amino acids. In nucleotides, the CDR3 is TGTGCCAGCAGCTCTCGGGACATAAAGTACTTC. This translates into CASSSRDIKYF.

The chain links TRBV20-1 to TRBJ2-3; unclear D gene. Trimming left V 8 bases short and J 3 bases short, with 9 bases between. The CDR3 runs 11 residues. The germline V gene encodes CDR1 DFQATT and CDR2 SNEGSKA (reference sequence). CDR3 DNA sequence: TGCAGTTCCCACCGGACAGATACGCAGTATTTT. Encoded protein: CSSHRTDTQYF.